This note documents a single TCR beta chain sequence. What it binds is unknown. The length of the CDR3 is 13 residues. The germline V gene has CDR1 MNHEY and CDR2 SVGAGI. Trimming took off 6 bases at V and 6 bases at J, with 15 bases between the two ends. This entry belongs to a study of cytomegalovirus exposure and HLA in healthy donors. Study outcomes and limitations: Many donors shared some public TCRs, even though most TCR sequences were rare.

60 Vbeta and 13 Jbeta primers were used in PCR. Some clones are missing from TCRdb's copy, which holds only in-frame ones; the method was immunoSEQ multiplex PCR. The sample has 140,000 or so clones, 75% to 85% seen once. This chain connects TRBV6-5 to TRBJ2-7, with D tentatively TRBD2 (5 bases). This sequence was found in a man aged 35-49 years in good health and CMV-seronegative. Sample: PBMCs. The CDR3 sequence: CASSRGMSGEQYF. CDR3 DNA sequence: TGTGCCAGCAGCCGAGGGATGAGCGGCGAGCAGTACTTC.